The 30 T cell receptor beta chains below were found in one sample sequenced in a study of cytomegalovirus exposure and HLA in healthy donors. Primers included in the PCR were 60 Vbeta and 13 Jbeta primers. The table came from immunoSEQ multiplex PCR; TCRdb's copy has only in-frame clones and leaves some out. The sample gives roughly 150,000 clones, approximately 88% of which show up once; about 1.2% is in the top ten. Sequenced sample: PBMCs. All receptors derive from a boy under 10 years old in good health and CMV-seronegative.

The chain employs TRBV19 and TRBJ2-7; 11 bases align to TRBD2. The V segment lost 7 bases and the J segment 6 bases; nucleotides outside the gene matches: 8. The CDR3 runs to 14 residues. From germline, CDR1 is LNHDA and CDR2 SQIVND (reference sequence). CDR3 loop: CASMDSGRGSEQYF. CDR3 DNA sequence: TGTGCCAGTATGGATAGCGGGAGGGGCTCCGAGCAGTACTTC.

The rearrangement uses TRBV28 and TRBJ2-1; a possible D gene is TRBD1 (7 bases). Germline CDR1 MDHEN, CDR2 SYDVKM. This CDR3 comprises 15 residues. Trimming removed 6 bases at V and 8 bases at J, with 20 bases between. The CDR3, as DNA: TGTGCCAGCAGCTTGACAGGGACGGAGGGCGATGAGCAGTTCTTC. Encoded protein: CASSLTGTEGDEQFF.

The CDR3 DNA reads TGTGCCAGCAGTGAAGGGACAGCCAATGGCTACACCTTC. Residues: CASSEGTANGYTF. The rearrangement uses TRBV2 and TRBJ1-2; D is possibly TRBD1 (6 bases). Germline CDR1 SNHLY, CDR2 FYNNEI. V was shortened by 1 base and J by 6 bases, with 9 bases between the two germline ends. The CDR3 is 13 amino acids.

The chain is built from TRBV7-2 and TRBJ2-7; D possibly corresponds to TRBD1 (8 bases). The V end lost 5 bases, the J end lost 5 bases, and 16 bases lay between the germline ends. Per germline, CDR1 SGHTA and CDR2 FQGNSA. This CDR3 is 14 amino acids long. CDR3 loop: CASSPDRGGDEQYF. DNA for the CDR3: TGTGCCAGCAGCCCAGACAGGGGAGGGGACGAGCAGTACTTC.

The genes are TRBV7-9 and TRBJ2-7, with TRBD1 as a possible D gene (5 bases). The CDR3 is 14 residues long. CDR1 is SEHNR, CDR2 FQNEAQ, per germline (reference sequence). Deletions cut 4 bases from V and 4 bases from J, with 14 bases between. CDR3 DNA sequence: TGTGCCAGCAGCTATCGCAGGGATACTTACGAGCAGTACGTC. This gives the protein CASSYRRDTYEQYV.

The chain links TRBV7-2 to TRBJ2-2, with unresolved D. The CDR3 sequence is 15 residues long. Germline CDR1 and CDR2: SGHTA and FQGNSA. Between the trimmed V and J ends, which lost 0 bases and 3 bases, there was a span of 8 bases. CDR3 residues: CASSLASSDTGELFF. As DNA, the CDR3 is TGTGCCAGCAGCTTAGCGTCGAGTGACACCGGGGAGCTGTTTTTT.

This chain uses TRBV28 with TRBJ2-7, with D maybe TRBD2 (6 bases). In germline, CDR1 is MDHEN, CDR2 SYDVKM. V lost 8 bases, J lost 4 bases, and 21 bases lay in between. The CDR3 spans 15 residues. The CDR3 sequence: CASHPPHGSIYEQYF. The CDR3, as DNA: TGTGCCAGCCATCCGCCCCACGGGAGTATTTACGAGCAGTACTTC.

This chain joins TRBV21-1 and TRBJ2-7; whether TRBD1, the table's D call, matches the DNA was not checked. TRBV21-1 is an annotated pseudogene. This CDR3 has 12 amino acids. CDR3 loop: CASTRDRGEQYV. The DNA of the CDR3 is TGTGCCAGCACCCGGGACAGGGGCGAGCAGTACGTC.

V is TRBV27 and J is TRBJ2-2; 9 bases map to TRBD2. This CDR3 is 16 amino acids long. V gave up 4 bases and J gave up 1 base; unmatched junction bases: 4. The V gene's germline CDR1 is MNHEY and CDR2 SMNVEV (reference sequence). The CDR3 nucleotides read TGTGCCAGCAGTTCGGGACTAGCCTTGAACACCGGGGAGCTGTTTTTT. It translates to CASSSGLALNTGELFF.

The rearrangement links TRBV7-9 to TRBJ2-3, with D unclear. Germline lookup yields CDR1 SEHNR and CDR2 FQNEAQ (reference sequence). The germline V and J ends were trimmed by 1 base and 2 bases, with 10 bases remaining between them. The CDR3 runs 15 residues. This chain's CDR3 is CASSLEVQFTDTQYF. CDR3 sequence (DNA): TGTGCCAGCAGCTTAGAAGTCCAGTTCACAGATACGCAGTATTTT.

The chain combines TRBV7-9 with TRBJ1-1; 7 bases are shared with TRBD1. V shed 1 base and J 4 bases; nucleotides not matched to a gene: 3. The CDR3 loop spans 14 amino acids. Germline-derived CDR1 and CDR2 are SEHNR and FQNEAQ (reference sequence). The CDR3 DNA reads as TGTGCCAGCAGCTTAGTGACAGGGATCACTGAAGCTTTCTTT. Encoded protein: CASSLVTGITEAFF.

This chain uses TRBV4-3 with TRBJ2-5; the match to TRBD2 covers 15 bases. CDR3 size: 15 residues. V lost 0 bases and J lost 9; bases outside the gene matches: 2. From germline, CDR1 is LGHNA and CDR2 YSLEER. Written as DNA, the CDR3 is TGCGCCAGCAGCCAAGATGGGACTAGCGGGAGGCCCCAGTACTTC. This sequence encodes CASSQDGTSGRPQYF.

V gene TRBV4-1 combines with J gene TRBJ1-3; possibly TRBD1 for D (5 bases). The V gene lost 1 base and the J gene lost 2 bases, with 9 bases spanning the gap. This CDR3 has 15 residues. Germline CDR1 MGHRA, CDR2 YSYEKL. CDR3 region: CASSQAPGPGNTIYF. CDR3 bases: TGCGCCAGCAGCCAAGCCCCAGGGCCTGGAAACACCATATATTTT.

The chain carries TRBV6-1 and TRBJ2-7, with D maybe TRBD2 (6 bases). V was clipped by 1 base and J by 2 bases, with 12 bases between them. CDR1 is MNHNS and CDR2 is SASEGT in the germline V gene. This CDR3 comprises 15 residues. This CDR3 is CASSEGSGRTYEQYF. CDR3 coding DNA: TGTGCCAGCAGTGAAGGTAGCGGAAGGACCTACGAGCAGTACTTC.

The chain combines TRBV9 with TRBJ2-1; TRBD2 agrees at 9 bases. Germline V lookup: CDR1 SGDLS, CDR2 YYNGEE. This CDR3 is built from 18 residues. V shed 2 bases and J 0 bases; nucleotides not matched to a gene: 9. CDR3 residues: CASSVRLAGWGSYNEQFF. The CDR3 nucleotides are TGTGCCAGCAGCGTCCGCCTAGCGGGATGGGGCTCCTACAATGAGCAGTTCTTC.

This clone was counted a few times. The chain couples TRBV13 to TRBJ2-3, with 14 positions matching TRBD2. Germline V gene data show CDR1 as PRHDT and CDR2 as FYEKMQ (reference sequence). Trimming took 4 bases from V and 2 from J; bases not matched to a gene: 8. The CDR3 contains 18 residues. CDR3 amino acids: CASSSQGLAGENTDTQYF. The CDR3 coding sequence is TGTGCCAGCAGCTCCCAGGGACTAGCGGGGGAAAACACAGATACGCAGTATTTT.

The chain employs TRBV6-1 and TRBJ1-6, with D possibly TRBD1 on 6 matching bases. The germline V gene has CDR1 MNHNS and CDR2 SASEGT. This CDR3 comprises 15 residues. V was pared by 8 bases and J by 14 bases, with 25 bases between. The CDR3 protein is CASLTGQSRVRSLHF. DNA of the CDR3: TGTGCCAGCCTTACAGGACAGAGTAGGGTGAGATCCCTCCACTTT.

This clone occurred once. The chain couples TRBV19 to TRBJ2-3; TRBD2 agrees at 9 bases. V dropped 7 bases and J dropped 4; count of bases not matched to a gene: 9. Germline values: CDR1 LNHDA, CDR2 SQIVND (reference sequence). The CDR3 length is 15 residues. CDR3 region: CASTNSGSWSDTQYF. The CDR3 DNA follows: TGTGCCAGTACCAATAGCGGGAGTTGGTCAGATACGCAGTATTTT.

This clone was counted a few times. The chain employs TRBV7-9 and TRBJ2-7; possibly TRBD1 for D (7 bases). The germline V and J ends were trimmed by 3 bases and 4 bases, with 10 bases remaining between them. The CDR3 extends over 13 amino acids. CDR1 and CDR2 (germline): SEHNR, FQNEAQ (reference sequence). CDR3 loop: CASSFQGGYEQYV. The CDR3 nucleotides read TGTGCCAGCAGCTTTCAGGGGGGTTACGAGCAGTACGTC.

V gene TRBV11-2 combines with J gene TRBJ1-1; the D gene is possibly TRBD1 (5 bases). Germline values: CDR1 SGHAT, CDR2 FQNNGV. The V gene lost 4 bases and the J gene lost 5 bases, with 11 bases spanning the gap. The CDR3 spans 13 residues. The DNA for the CDR3 is TGTGCCAGCAGCTGGGGGGGTGGGACTGAAGCTTTCTTT. Protein: CASSWGGGTEAFF. The full variable domain, its missing parts supplied by reference TRBV11-2 and TRBJ1-1, is EAGVAQSPRYKIIEKRQSVAFWCNPISGHATLYWYQQILGQGPKLLIQFQNNGVVDDSQLPKDRFSAERLKGVDSTLKIQPAKLEDSAVYLCASSWGGGTEAFFGQGTRLTVV.

This rearrangement joins TRBV12-5 to TRBJ2-3, with unresolved D. V lost 4 bases and J 7 bases, leaving 6 bases between the germline ends. The length of the CDR3 is 11 residues. Germline CDR1 is LGHNT and CDR2 is FRNRAP. The CDR3 region has the DNA TGTGCTAGTGGTTCCCGGTATACGCAGTATTTT. It is translated as CASGSRYTQYF.

This clone has just a few counts. The chain recombines TRBV4-1 with TRBJ2-7, with D uncertain. The V end was cut by 0 bases, the J end by 3 bases, with 15 bases between. CDR1 is MGHRA, CDR2 YSYEKL, per germline. CDR3 length equals 16 residues. The DNA of the CDR3 is TGCGCCAGCAGCCAAGATTGGCCAGAACCTTTCTACGAGCAGTACTTC. The encoded protein is CASSQDWPEPFYEQYF.

The rearrangement joins TRBV7-8 to TRBJ1-5; D gene ambiguous. The germline V and J ends were trimmed by 9 bases and 4 bases, with 19 bases remaining between them. Germline V gene sequence: CDR1 SGHVS, CDR2 FQNEAQ. The CDR3 spans 15 residues. As DNA, the CDR3 is TGTGCCAGTCATAATAAAAGTCGCGAGAATCAGCCCCAGCATTTT. This gives the protein CASHNKSRENQPQHF.

The chain has TRBV4-1 and TRBJ1-5; D may be TRBD1 (5 bases). Germline assignment: CDR1 MGHRA and CDR2 YSYEKL. The CDR3 contains 16 residues. Trimming removed 1 base at V and 3 bases at J, with 13 bases between. The chain's CDR3 is CASSQGVQGYNQPQHF. As DNA, the CDR3 is TGCGCCAGCAGCCAAGGCGTCCAGGGCTACAATCAGCCCCAGCATTTT.

The CDR3 spells CASSLDSHYEQYV. The CDR3 nucleotides read TGTGCCAGCAGTCTAGACAGCCACTACGAGCAGTACGTC. The V and J genes are TRBV6-1 and TRBJ2-7, with a weak D call TRBD1 (5 bases). Germline V lookup: CDR1 MNHNS, CDR2 SASEGT. The CDR3 sequence is 13 residues long. Trimming cost V 5 bases and J 3 bases, with 11 bases left between them.

This clone showed up just once. The chain recombines TRBV5-1 with TRBJ2-7, with 8 bases aligning to TRBD1. The germline CDR1 and CDR2 sequences are SGHRS and YFSETQ. The CDR3 has 14 residues. Trimming cost V 4 bases and J 5 bases; bases outside gene matches: 8. The CDR3 DNA is TGCGCCAGCAGCCCTTCGGCAGGGGGCAACGAGCAGTACTTC. Translating it yields CASSPSAGGNEQYF. The entire variable domain, with the rest obtained from reference TRBV5-1 and TRBJ2-7, is as follows: KAGVTQTPRYLIKTRGQQVTLSCSPISGHRSVSWYQQTPGQGLQFLFEYFSETQRNKGNFPGRFSGRQFSNSRSEMNVSTLELGDSALYLCASSPSAGGNEQYFGPGTRLTVT.

This sequence joins TRBV28 and TRBJ2-3, with TRBD1 matching 8 bases. This CDR3 has 16 residues. The germline V gene encodes CDR1 MDHEN and CDR2 SYDVKM. With 6 bases clipped from V and 4 bases from J, the junction kept 12 bases outside the gene matches. The CDR3 protein is CASRSGGRTFSDTQYF. The CDR3 nucleotides read TGTGCCAGCAGGTCAGGGGGCCGTACCTTCTCAGATACGCAGTATTTT. Filled out from reference TRBV28 and TRBJ2-3, the complete variable domain reads DVKVTQSSRYLVKRTGEKVFLECVQDMDHENMFWYRQDPGLGLRLIYFSYDVKMKEKGDIPEGYSVSREKKERFSLILESASTNQTSMYLCASRSGGRTFSDTQYFGPGTRLTVL.

CDR3 in DNA: TGTGCCAGCAGTCCTAACTACAGGTTCCACGAGCAGTACTTC. Its translation: CASSPNYRFHEQYF. The chain recombines TRBV27 with TRBJ2-5; D perhaps matches TRBD1 (5 bases). Judging by the DNA end, TRBJ2-7 fits better; the J call may be wrong. The CDR3 totals 14 residues. Germline loops: CDR1 MNHEY, CDR2 SMNVEV (reference sequence).

The gene calls are TRBV12-5 and TRBJ2-7; a weak D match, TRBD2 (6 bases). Trimming pared 2 bases from V and 3 bases from J, leaving 11 bases between. The CDR3 extends over 14 amino acids. CDR1 is LGHNT and CDR2 is FRNRAP in the germline V gene. CDR3 nucleotide sequence: TGTGCTAGTGGTTTGACCGGGACTGTCTACGAGCAGTACTTC. Translating it yields CASGLTGTVYEQYF. The variable domain in full, completed from reference TRBV12-5 and TRBJ2-7, reads DARVTQTPRHKVTEMGQEVTMRCQPILGHNTVFWYRQTMMQGLELLAYFRNRAPLDDSGMPKDRFSAEMPDATLATLKIQPSEPRDSAVYFCASGLTGTVYEQYFGPGTRLTVT.

The rearrangement links TRBV6-5 to TRBJ1-1; D is possibly TRBD1 (5 bases). The germline V gene has CDR1 MNHEY and CDR2 SVGAGI. CDR3 length: 13 amino acids. With 6 bases removed from V and 4 bases from J, the gap between germline ends came to 12 bases. CDR3 sequence (DNA): TGTGCCAGCAGCCGTTGGAGGGGCACTGAAGCTTTCTTT. Its protein product is CASSRWRGTEAFF.